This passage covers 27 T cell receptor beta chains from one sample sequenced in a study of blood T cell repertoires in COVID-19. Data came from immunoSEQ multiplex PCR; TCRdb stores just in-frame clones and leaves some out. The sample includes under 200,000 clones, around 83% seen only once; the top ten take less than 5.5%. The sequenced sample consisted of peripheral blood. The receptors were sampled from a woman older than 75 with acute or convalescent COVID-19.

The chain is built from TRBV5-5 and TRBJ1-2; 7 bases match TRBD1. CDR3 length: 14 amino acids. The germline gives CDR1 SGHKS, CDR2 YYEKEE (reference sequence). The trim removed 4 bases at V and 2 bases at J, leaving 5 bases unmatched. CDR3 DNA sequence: TGTGCCAGCAGCCCCTCGGGACAGAACTATGGCTACACCTTC. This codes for CASSPSGQNYGYTF.

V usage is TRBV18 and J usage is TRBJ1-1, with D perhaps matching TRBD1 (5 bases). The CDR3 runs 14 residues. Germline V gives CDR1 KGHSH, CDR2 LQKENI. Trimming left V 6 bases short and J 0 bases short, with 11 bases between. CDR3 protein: CASSFDRLNTEAFF. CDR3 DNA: TGTGCCAGCTCCTTCGACAGATTGAACACTGAAGCTTTCTTT.

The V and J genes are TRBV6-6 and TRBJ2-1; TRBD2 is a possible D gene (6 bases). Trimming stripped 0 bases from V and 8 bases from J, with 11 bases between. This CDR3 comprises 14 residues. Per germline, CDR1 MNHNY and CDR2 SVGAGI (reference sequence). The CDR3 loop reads CASSYSGDSHEQFF. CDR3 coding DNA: TGTGCCAGCAGTTACTCGGGGGACTCCCATGAGCAGTTCTTC.

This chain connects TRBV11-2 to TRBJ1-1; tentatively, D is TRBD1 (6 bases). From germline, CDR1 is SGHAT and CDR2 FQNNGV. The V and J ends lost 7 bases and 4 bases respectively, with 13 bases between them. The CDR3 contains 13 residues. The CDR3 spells CASTQTGGTEAFF. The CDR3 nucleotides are TGTGCCAGCACCCAGACAGGAGGCACTGAAGCTTTCTTT. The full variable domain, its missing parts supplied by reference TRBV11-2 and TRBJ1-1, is EAGVAQSPRYKIIEKRQSVAFWCNPISGHATLYWYQQILGQGPKLLIQFQNNGVVDDSQLPKDRFSAERLKGVDSTLKIQPAKLEDSAVYLCASTQTGGTEAFFGQGTRLTVV.

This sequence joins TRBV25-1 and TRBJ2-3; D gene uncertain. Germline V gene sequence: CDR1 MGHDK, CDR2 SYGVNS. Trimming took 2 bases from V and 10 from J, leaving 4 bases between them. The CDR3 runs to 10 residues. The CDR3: CASSERAQYF. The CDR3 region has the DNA TGTGCCAGCAGTGAACGGGCGCAGTATTTT.

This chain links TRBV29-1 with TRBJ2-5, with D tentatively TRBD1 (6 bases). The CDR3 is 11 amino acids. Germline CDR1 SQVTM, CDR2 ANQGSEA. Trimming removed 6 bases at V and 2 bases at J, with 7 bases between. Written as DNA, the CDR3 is TGCAGCGTACAGGGACAAGAGACCCAGTACTTC. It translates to CSVQGQETQYF.

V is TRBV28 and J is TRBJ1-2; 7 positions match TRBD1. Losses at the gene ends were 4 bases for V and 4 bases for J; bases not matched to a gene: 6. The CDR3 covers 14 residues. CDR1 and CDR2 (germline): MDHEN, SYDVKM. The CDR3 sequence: CASSSIQGVYGYTF. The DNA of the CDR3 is TGTGCCAGCAGTTCCATCCAGGGGGTCTATGGCTACACCTTC.

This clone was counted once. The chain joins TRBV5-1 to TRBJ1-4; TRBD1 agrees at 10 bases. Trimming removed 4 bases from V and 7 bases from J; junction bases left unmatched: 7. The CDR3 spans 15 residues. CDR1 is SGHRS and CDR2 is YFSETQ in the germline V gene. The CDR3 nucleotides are TGCGCCAGCAGCGTTGACAGGGGGCGGTTTGAAAAACTGTTTTTT. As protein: CASSVDRGRFEKLFF.

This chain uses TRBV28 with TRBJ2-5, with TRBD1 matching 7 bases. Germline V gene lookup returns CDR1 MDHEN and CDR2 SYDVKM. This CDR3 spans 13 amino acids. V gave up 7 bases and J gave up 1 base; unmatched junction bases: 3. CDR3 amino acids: CASTDRPQETQYF. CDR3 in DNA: TGTGCCAGCACGGACAGGCCCCAAGAGACCCAGTACTTC.

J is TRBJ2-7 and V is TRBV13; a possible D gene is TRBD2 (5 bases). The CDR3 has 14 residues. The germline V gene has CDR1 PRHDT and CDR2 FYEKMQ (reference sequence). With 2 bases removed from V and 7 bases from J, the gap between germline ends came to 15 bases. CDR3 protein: CASSLREWIGEQYF. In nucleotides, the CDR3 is TGTGCCAGCAGCTTAAGGGAGTGGATTGGAGAGCAGTACTTC.

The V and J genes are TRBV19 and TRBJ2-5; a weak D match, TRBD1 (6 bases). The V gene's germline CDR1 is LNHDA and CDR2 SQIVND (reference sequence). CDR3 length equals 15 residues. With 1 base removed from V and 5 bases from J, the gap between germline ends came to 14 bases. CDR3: CASSIAGAVIETQYF. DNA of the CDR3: TGTGCCAGTAGTATAGCAGGGGCGGTAATCGAGACCCAGTACTTC.

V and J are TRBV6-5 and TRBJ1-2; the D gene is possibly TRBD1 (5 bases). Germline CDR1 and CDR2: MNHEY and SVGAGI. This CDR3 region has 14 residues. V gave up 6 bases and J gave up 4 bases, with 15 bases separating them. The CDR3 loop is CASSPPGGTYGYTF. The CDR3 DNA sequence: TGTGCCAGCAGCCCCCCCGGGGGAACCTATGGCTACACCTTC.

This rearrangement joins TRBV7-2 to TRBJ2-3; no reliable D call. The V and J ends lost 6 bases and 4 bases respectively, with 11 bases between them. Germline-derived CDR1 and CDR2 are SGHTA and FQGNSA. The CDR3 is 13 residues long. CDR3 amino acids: CASSNVRADTQYF. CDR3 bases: TGTGCCAGCAGTAATGTTCGAGCAGATACGCAGTATTTT.

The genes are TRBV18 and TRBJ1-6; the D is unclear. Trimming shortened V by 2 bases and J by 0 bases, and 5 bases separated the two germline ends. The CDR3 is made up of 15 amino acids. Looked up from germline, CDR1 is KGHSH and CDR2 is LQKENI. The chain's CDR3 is CASSPLSSYNSPLHF. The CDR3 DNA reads TGTGCCAGCTCACCATTGAGCTCCTATAATTCACCCCTCCACTTT.

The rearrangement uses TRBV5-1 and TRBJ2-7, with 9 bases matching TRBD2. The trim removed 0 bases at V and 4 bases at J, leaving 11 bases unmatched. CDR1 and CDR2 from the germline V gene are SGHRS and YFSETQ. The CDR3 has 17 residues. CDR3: CASSLVAGGQPLYEQYF. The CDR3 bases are TGCGCCAGCAGCTTGGTGGCGGGAGGGCAACCACTTTACGAGCAGTACTTC.

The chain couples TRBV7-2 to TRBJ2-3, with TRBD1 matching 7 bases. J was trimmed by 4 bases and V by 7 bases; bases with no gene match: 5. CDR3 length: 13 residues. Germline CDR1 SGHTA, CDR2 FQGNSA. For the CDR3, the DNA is TGTGCCAGCAAGAACAGGGGATCAGATACGCAGTATTTT. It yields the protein CASKNRGSDTQYF.

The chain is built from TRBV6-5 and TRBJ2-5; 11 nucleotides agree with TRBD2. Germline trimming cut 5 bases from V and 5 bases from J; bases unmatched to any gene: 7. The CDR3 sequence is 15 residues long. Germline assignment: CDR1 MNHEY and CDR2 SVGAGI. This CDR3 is CASSRVAGGGETQYF. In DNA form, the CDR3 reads TGTGCCAGCAGTCGAGTAGCGGGAGGGGGGGAGACCCAGTACTTC.

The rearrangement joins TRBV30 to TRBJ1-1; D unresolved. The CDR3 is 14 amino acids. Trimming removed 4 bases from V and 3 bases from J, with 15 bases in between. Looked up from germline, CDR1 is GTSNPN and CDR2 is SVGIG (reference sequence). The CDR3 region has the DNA TGTGCCTGGATTCAGACATCGCTGGACACTGAAGCTTTCTTT. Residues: CAWIQTSLDTEAFF.

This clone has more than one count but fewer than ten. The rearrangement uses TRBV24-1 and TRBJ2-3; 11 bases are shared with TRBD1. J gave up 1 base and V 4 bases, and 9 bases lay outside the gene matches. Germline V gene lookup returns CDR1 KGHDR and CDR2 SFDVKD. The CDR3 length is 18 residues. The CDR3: CATSDLTGTGGRTDTQYF. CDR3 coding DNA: TGTGCCACCAGTGACCTTACCGGGACAGGGGGTCGCACAGATACGCAGTATTTT.

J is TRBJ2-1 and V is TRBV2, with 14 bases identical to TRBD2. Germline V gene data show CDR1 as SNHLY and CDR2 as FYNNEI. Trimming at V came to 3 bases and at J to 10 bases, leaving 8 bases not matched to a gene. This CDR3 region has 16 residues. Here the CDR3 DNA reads TGTGCCAGCAGTGAGTCGACTAGCGGGAGGGCTGGGGAGCAGTTCTTC. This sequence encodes CASSESTSGRAGEQFF.

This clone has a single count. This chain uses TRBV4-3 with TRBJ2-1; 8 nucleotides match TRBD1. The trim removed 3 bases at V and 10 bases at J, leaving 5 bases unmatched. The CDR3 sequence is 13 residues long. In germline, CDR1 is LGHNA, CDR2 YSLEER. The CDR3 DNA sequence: TGCGCCAGCAGCCATGGACAGGGCAAGGAGCAGTTCTTC. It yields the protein CASSHGQGKEQFF.

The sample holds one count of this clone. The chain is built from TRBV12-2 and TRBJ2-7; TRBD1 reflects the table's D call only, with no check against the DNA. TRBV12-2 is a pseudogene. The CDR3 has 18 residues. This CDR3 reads CASRLASARGQAFYEQYF. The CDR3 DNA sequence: TGTGCAAGTCGCTTAGCGTCGGCACGAGGACAGGCCTTCTACGAGCAGTACTTC.

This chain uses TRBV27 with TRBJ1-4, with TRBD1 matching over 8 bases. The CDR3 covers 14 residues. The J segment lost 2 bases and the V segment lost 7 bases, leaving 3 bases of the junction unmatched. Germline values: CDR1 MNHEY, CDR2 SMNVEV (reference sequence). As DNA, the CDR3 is TGTGCCAGCAAAAGGACAGGGACTAATGAAAAACTGTTTTTT. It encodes CASKRTGTNEKLFF.

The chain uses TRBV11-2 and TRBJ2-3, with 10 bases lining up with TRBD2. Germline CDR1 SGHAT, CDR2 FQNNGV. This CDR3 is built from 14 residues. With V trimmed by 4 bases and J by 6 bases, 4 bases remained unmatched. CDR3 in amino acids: CASSYTSGTDTQYF. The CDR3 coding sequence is TGTGCCAGCAGCTACACTAGCGGGACTGATACGCAGTATTTT.

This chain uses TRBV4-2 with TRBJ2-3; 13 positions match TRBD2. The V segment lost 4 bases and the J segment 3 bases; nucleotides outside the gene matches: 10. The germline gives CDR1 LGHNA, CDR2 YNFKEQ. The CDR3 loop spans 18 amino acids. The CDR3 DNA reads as TGTGCCAGCAGCCGTGAACTAGCGGGAGGGCCAATGACAGATACGCAGTATTTT. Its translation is CASSRELAGGPMTDTQYF.

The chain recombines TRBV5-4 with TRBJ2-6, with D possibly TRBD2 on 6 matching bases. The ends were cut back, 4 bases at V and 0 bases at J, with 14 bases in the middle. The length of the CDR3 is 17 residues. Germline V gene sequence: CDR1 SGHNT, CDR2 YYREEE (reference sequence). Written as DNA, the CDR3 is TGTGCCAGCAGCCCTGCGGGACCATCCTCTGGGGCCAACGTCCTGACTTTC. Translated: CASSPAGPSSGANVLTF.

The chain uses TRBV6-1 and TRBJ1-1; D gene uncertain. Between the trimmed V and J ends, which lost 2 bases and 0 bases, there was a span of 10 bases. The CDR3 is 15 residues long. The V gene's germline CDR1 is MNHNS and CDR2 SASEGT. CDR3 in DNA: TGTGCCAGCAGTGAACAAACGGGGATGAACACTGAAGCTTTCTTT. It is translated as CASSEQTGMNTEAFF.